The sequence of this TCR beta chain was determined in a study of blood T cell repertoires in COVID-19. Data came from immunoSEQ multiplex PCR; TCRdb stores just in-frame clones and leaves some out. This table has a few hundred thousand clones, approximately 90% appearing once. The CDR3 has 17 amino acids. V shed 5 bases and J 4 bases; nucleotides not matched to a gene: 11. Germline CDR1 LNHDA, CDR2 SQIVND (reference sequence). The rearrangement joins TRBV19 to TRBJ1-5; 10 bases are shared with TRBD1. Material: PBMCs or T cells enriched from blood (not recorded which). This sequence originates from a woman under 30 who had recovered from COVID-19. CDR3 protein: CASSLPGQGLTNQPQHF. The CDR3 region has the DNA TGTGCCAGTAGTCTTCCGGGACAGGGGTTAACTAATCAGCCCCAGCATTTT.